The 19 T cell receptor beta chains presented below share a single source sample, sequenced in a study of brain T cells in children with intractable seizures. Measured with immunoSEQ multiplex PCR; TCRdb has only the in-frame clones, and not every one. The sample includes roughly 110,000 clones, approximately 94% seen only once; the top ten take roughly 4%. The source was peripheral blood, collected at surgery. Receptor source: a boy under three years old with hemimegalencephaly and intractable seizures.

The chain employs TRBV11-3 and TRBJ2-2; D may be TRBD1 (6 bases). V lost 1 base, J lost 3 bases, and 9 bases lay in between. Germline loops: CDR1 SGHNT, CDR2 YENEEA. This CDR3 has 15 amino acids. In nucleotides, the CDR3 is TGTGCCAGCAGCTTAGGAAGGGGGTACACCGGGGAGCTGTTTTTT. It translates to CASSLGRGYTGELFF.

The chain has TRBV20-1 and TRBJ2-7; D gene unclear. The V gene's germline CDR1 is DFQATT and CDR2 SNEGSKA (reference sequence). This CDR3 contains 15 residues. V lost 3 bases to trimming and J lost 3 bases, with 18 bases between them. This CDR3 reads CSASRVLLPNYEQYF. The CDR3 DNA sequence: TGCAGTGCTAGTAGAGTATTACTACCCAACTACGAGCAGTACTTC.

J is TRBJ2-5 and V is TRBV11-2, with TRBD1 identical over 7 bases. The CDR3 is 13 residues long. Germline V gives CDR1 SGHAT, CDR2 FQNNGV. The J segment lost 3 bases and the V segment lost 3 bases, leaving 1 base of the junction unmatched. The CDR3 DNA reads as TGTGCCAGCAGCTTCGGGACAGAAGAGACCCAGTACTTC. Its protein is CASSFGTEETQYF.

V gene TRBV19 combines with J gene TRBJ1-6; no clear D gene. CDR1 LNHDA and CDR2 SQIVND come from the germline V gene (reference sequence). V was cut by 6 bases and J by 7 bases, with 16 bases left in between. The CDR3 length is 15 residues. CDR3 in DNA: TGTGCCAGTAGGGGGATCGAGGGTTTCAATTCACCCCTCCACTTT. The encoded protein is CASRGIEGFNSPLHF.

In this sample, this clone turned up once. The gene calls are TRBV9 and TRBJ2-1; 11 nucleotides match TRBD2. The CDR3 spans 18 residues. The germline V gene encodes CDR1 SGDLS and CDR2 YYNGEE. Losses at the gene ends were 0 bases for V and 5 bases for J; bases not matched to a gene: 10. This CDR3 reads CASSVVPRLAGLNNEQFF. For the CDR3, the DNA is TGTGCCAGCAGCGTAGTACCCCGACTAGCGGGGTTGAACAATGAGCAGTTCTTC.

The chain links TRBV14 to TRBJ2-1, with 11 bases matching TRBD1. The CDR3 covers 18 residues. V gave up 5 bases and J gave up 2 bases; unmatched junction bases: 11. Germline V gene lookup returns CDR1 SGHDN and CDR2 FVKESK. The CDR3 here is CASSRFNGTGGTYNEQFF. The CDR3 DNA is TGTGCCAGCAGCAGATTCAACGGGACAGGGGGAACCTACAATGAGCAGTTCTTC.

J is TRBJ2-1 and V is TRBV7-9; 8 nucleotides align to TRBD1. The CDR3 runs 14 residues. The germline CDR1 and CDR2 sequences are SEHNR and FQNEAQ (reference sequence). V was pared by 2 bases and J by 9 bases, with 6 bases of the junction left unmatched. The CDR3 DNA is TGTGCCAGCAGCTTAAAGACAGGGGAAGCTGAGCAGTTCTTC. This codes for CASSLKTGEAEQFF. Full variable domain (remainder filled in from reference TRBV7-9 and TRBJ2-1): DTGVSQNPRHKITKRGQNVTFRCDPISEHNRLYWYRQTLGQGPEFLTYFQNEAQLEKSRLLSDRFSAERPKGSFSTLEIQRTEQGDSAMYLCASSLKTGEAEQFFGPGTRLTVL.

The V call is TRBV7-3, the J call TRBJ2-3; D is possibly TRBD2 (6 bases). V lost 3 bases and J lost 0, with 7 bases in between. Germline V gene lookup returns CDR1 SGHTA and CDR2 FQGTGA. The CDR3 sequence is 14 residues long. CDR3 DNA sequence: TGTGCCAGCAGCTTCAGCGGGAGCACAGATACGCAGTATTTT. Translating it yields CASSFSGSTDTQYF.

A few counts support this clone. Here the CDR3 reads CASSEFGLMNTEAFF. In nucleotides, the CDR3 is TGTGCCAGCAGTGAGTTTGGCTTAATGAACACTGAAGCTTTCTTT. The chain links TRBV6-1 to TRBJ1-1; D unclear. The CDR3 has 15 residues. Trimming shortened V by 3 bases and J by 0 bases, and 11 bases separated the two germline ends. Germline V gene sequence: CDR1 MNHNS, CDR2 SASEGT.

The chain is built from TRBV7-9 and TRBJ2-7; D unresolved. The V and J ends lost 2 bases and 0 bases respectively, with 11 bases between them. Germline lookup yields CDR1 SEHNR and CDR2 FQNEAQ (reference sequence). This CDR3 contains 15 residues. CDR3 in amino acids: CASSLPLRYSYEQYF. In DNA, the CDR3 is TGTGCCAGCAGCTTACCACTTCGCTACTCCTACGAGCAGTACTTC.

The J gene is TRBJ1-6, the V gene TRBV28; D may be TRBD1 (5 bases). This CDR3 contains 15 residues. The germline V and J ends were trimmed by 6 bases and 10 bases, with 19 bases remaining between them. In germline, CDR1 is MDHEN, CDR2 SYDVKM. DNA of the CDR3: TGTGCCAGCAGCTTACAGGAGGTTCTGGTCTCACCCCTCCACTTT. This codes for CASSLQEVLVSPLHF.

V and J are TRBV12-2 and TRBJ2-1. TRBV12-2 is a documented pseudogene. The CDR3 runs 16 residues. CDR3 sequence (DNA): TGTGCAAGTCGCTTAGCGGGCAGGAGCCGCTACAATGAGCAGTTCTTC. This gives the protein CASRLAGRSRYNEQFF.

This chain connects TRBV5-1 to TRBJ2-1; 9 positions agree with TRBD1. The CDR3 consists of 15 residues. CDR1 and CDR2 (germline): SGHRS, YFSETQ. Trimming removed 4 bases from V and 3 bases from J; junction bases left unmatched: 5. CDR3 bases: TGCGCCAGCAGCGCCGGGACAGGGAGCTACAATGAGCAGTTCTTC. It is translated as CASSAGTGSYNEQFF.

CDR3 DNA sequence: TGTGCCAGCAGCTTTCGGACTAGCGGGAGGGCCTACGAGCAGTACTTC. Amino acids: CASSFRTSGRAYEQYF. The rearrangement joins TRBV11-2 to TRBJ2-7; 15 bases fit TRBD2. J gave up 2 bases and V 3 bases, and 2 bases lay outside the gene matches. This CDR3 has 16 residues. In germline, CDR1 is SGHAT, CDR2 FQNNGV. Supplemented by reference TRBV11-2 and TRBJ2-7, the full variable domain reads EAGVAQSPRYKIIEKRQSVAFWCNPISGHATLYWYQQILGQGPKLLIQFQNNGVVDDSQLPKDRFSAERLKGVDSTLKIQPAKLEDSAVYLCASSFRTSGRAYEQYFGPGTRLTVT.

The rearrangement joins TRBV12-3 or TRBV12-4 to TRBJ1-1; D call uncertain. CDR3 size: 13 residues. V lost 6 bases to trimming and J lost 5 bases, with 13 bases between them. Here the CDR3 reads CASRQRENTEAFF. CDR3 nucleotides: TGTGCCAGCAGACAGAGGGAGAATACTGAAGCTTTCTTT.

This chain uses TRBV21-1 with TRBJ2-4. TRBV21-1 is shown as a pseudogene. The CDR3 has 16 residues. The CDR3 bases are TGTGCCAGCAGCCCAACGCCCGGAAGGGGACGGGGCATTCAGTACTTC. Translation: CASSPTPGRGRGIQYF.

The chain has TRBV6-5 and TRBJ1-5; TRBD1 matches 8 bases. Unmatched junction bases numbered 3, after V lost 8 bases and J lost 0 bases. The germline V gene encodes CDR1 MNHEY and CDR2 SVGAGI. The CDR3 is 14 amino acids. Written as DNA, the CDR3 is TGTGCCAGCGTACAGGGGGTTAGCAATCAGCCCCAGCATTTT. This sequence encodes CASVQGVSNQPQHF.

The V gene is TRBV6-5, the J gene TRBJ1-3; D is ambiguous. V was clipped by 6 bases and J by 0 bases, with 9 bases between them. The CDR3 is made up of 14 amino acids. CDR1 is MNHEY, CDR2 SVGAGI, per germline. The CDR3 sequence: CASSSRPSGNTIYF. As DNA, the CDR3 is TGTGCCAGCAGCAGCAGACCCTCTGGAAACACCATATATTTT.

The chain uses TRBV28 and TRBJ2-1; 10 bases align to TRBD2. Germline V lookup: CDR1 MDHEN, CDR2 SYDVKM. V gave up 5 bases and J gave up 4 bases; unmatched junction bases: 14. CDR3 length: 18 amino acids. DNA of the CDR3: TGTGCCAGCAGTCCAACCCTGCTAGCGGGAGACTGGTACAATGAGCAGTTCTTC. It translates to CASSPTLLAGDWYNEQFF. The variable domain in full, completed from reference TRBV28 and TRBJ2-1, reads DVKVTQSSRYLVKRTGEKVFLECVQDMDHENMFWYRQDPGLGLRLIYFSYDVKMKEKGDIPEGYSVSREKKERFSLILESASTNQTSMYLCASSPTLLAGDWYNEQFFGPGTRLTVL.